The clone carrying this TCR beta chain was counted between two and nine times. Antigen specificity is unknown. Each sample yielded at least 5.5 micrograms of PBMC total RNA. This entry is derived from a study of blood T cells in healthy people across ages. Study-level findings and limits: Observed TCR beta diversity per million T cells went down as age went up. This fall followed a roughly linear course with age.

Per the germline V gene, CDR1 is LNHNV and CDR2 is YYDKDF (reference sequence). CDR3 size: 14 residues. V was pared by 1 base and J by 3 bases, with 9 bases between. Sample-barcoded 5' priming and a J-beta primer mix drove a second PCR of 7 to 11 cycles. TCRdb reanalysed the 5' RACE reads using MiXCR and keeps one entry per CDR3 protein. The sample has approximately 730,000 distinct CDR3 sequences; roughly 43% are singletons. This rearrangement joins TRBV15 to TRBJ2-5; no firm D call. This clonotype was obtained from a woman aged 55 to 70 in good health. Sequenced sample: blood. Here the CDR3 reads CATSRVNMEETQYF. The CDR3 DNA follows: TGTGCCACCAGCAGAGTTAACATGGAAGAGACCCAGTACTTC.